A selection of T cell receptor beta chains follows, all from one sample in a study of T cell repertoires in cytomegalovirus infection. A single record per CDR3 protein comes from TCRdb applying MiXCR to the reads. The data show some 700,000 distinct CDR3 sequences, roughly 36% seen once. Sequencing was done on a sample of PBMCs. These receptors came from a human donor in good health (CMV status not recorded). Some clones in this sample may be carry-over from other donors' samples. The CDR3 runs from the conserved cysteine through the conserved F or W. D genes are given only for firm matches. Rows may omit the clone size; those that give it use once, few, many or a size class.

DNA: TGCTCCAGCAGCTTCGAGGACATTACTTACACTGAAGCTTTCTTT
CDR3: CSSSFEDITYTEAFF
J: TRBJ1-1
V: TRBV5-1
size: NA
D: NA

DNA: TGTGCCAGCAGTGAAGCGCTTATCTATGGCTACACCTTC
CDR3: CASSEALIYGYTF
J: TRBJ1-2
V: TRBV6-1
size: NA
D: NA

DNA: TGCAGTGCTAGCACAATTACTAGCGGGAAGGACGAGCAGTACTTC
CDR3: CSASTITSGKDEQYF
J: TRBJ2-7
V: TRBV20-1
size: once
D: TRBD2

DNA: TGTGCCAGCAGCTTCATGGCGGGAGATCCCTCCTACGAGCAGTACTTC
CDR3: CASSFMAGDPSYEQYF
J: TRBJ2-7
V: TRBV7-8
size: NA
D: TRBD2

DNA: TGTGCCAGCGCCTTAGGGGGGATCGGCTACGAGCAGTACTTC
CDR3: CASALGGIGYEQYF
J: TRBJ2-7
V: TRBV11-3
size: NA
D: NA

DNA: TGTGCCAGCAGTTACTCTCAGGGGAAAAGCTCCTACGAGCAGTACTTC
CDR3: CASSYSQGKSSYEQYF
J: TRBJ2-7
V: TRBV6-5
size: NA
D: NA

DNA: TGTGCCACCAGTGACCGCGACAGGGTAGGCGGCCAAGAGACCCAGTACTTC
CDR3: CATSDRDRVGGQETQYF
J: TRBJ2-5
V: TRBV24-1
size: NA
D: TRBD1

DNA: TGTGCCAGCAGCTTTAGGGGGAAATATACGCACTATTTT
CDR3: CASSFRGKYTHYF
J: TRBJ2-3
V: TRBV7-2
size: once
D: NA

DNA: TGTGCCAGCAGCCGACTAGCATACGGAGAGACCCAGTACTTC
CDR3: CASSRLAYGETQYF
J: TRBJ2-5
V: TRBV28
size: NA
D: TRBD2

DNA: TGTGCCAGCAGTTTCGGGCCCAGGGCGTGGAGCTACAATGCGCAGTTCTTC
CDR3: CASSFGPRAWSYNAQFF
J: TRBJ2-1
V: TRBV28
size: NA
D: NA

DNA: TGTGCCAGCAGTCCCGGGAAGGGTGATACTAAATCCTACGAGCAGTACTTC
CDR3: CASSPGKGDTKSYEQYF
J: TRBJ2-7
V: TRBV6-2/TRBV6-3
size: NA
D: NA

DNA: TGTGCCAGCAGCGGATCCAGCGTAATCTCTGGAAACACCATATATTTT
CDR3: CASSGSSVISGNTIYF
J: TRBJ1-3
V: TRBV7-8
size: NA
D: NA